These 21 T cell receptor beta chains came from one sample sequenced in a study of shared clonotypes between healthy human individuals. The method was immunoSEQ multiplex PCR; TCRdb's version includes in-frame clones alone and lacks a portion of them. The sample gives 2 million to 2.5 million clones, over 85% of which show up once; around 0.37% is in the top ten. The specimen was naive CD4+ T cells from PBMCs. This sample's subset: CD45RA+ positively selected. The receptors shown here come from a man aged 18-30 years in good health. Some clones in this sample may be carry-over from other donors' samples.

The chain uses TRBV4-1 and TRBJ1-3; unclear D gene. V dropped 1 base and J dropped 8 bases, with 6 bases sitting between them. CDR1 is MGHRA, CDR2 YSYEKL, per germline. The CDR3 has 12 amino acids. The CDR3 nucleotides are TGCGCCAGCAGCCAAGTTCGCGACACCATATATTTT. Translating gives CASSQVRDTIYF.

The V and J genes are TRBV2 and TRBJ1-3; no clear D. The germline V gene encodes CDR1 SNHLY and CDR2 FYNNEI. The CDR3 extends over 14 amino acids. V lost 6 bases, J lost 2 bases, and 11 bases lay in between. CDR3 nucleotides: TGTGCCAGCAGGCCGTGGCAGGCTGGAAACACCATATATTTT. It codes for CASRPWQAGNTIYF.

This chain connects TRBV27 to TRBJ2-3, with TRBD2 identical over 9 bases. The CDR3 is made up of 17 amino acids. Germline V gene data show CDR1 as MNHEY and CDR2 as SMNVEV (reference sequence). The trim removed 4 bases at V and 2 bases at J, leaving 10 bases unmatched. The CDR3 region is CASSSGLAPRYTDTQYF. The DNA for the CDR3 is TGTGCCAGCAGTTCGGGACTAGCTCCTCGATACACAGATACGCAGTATTTT.

This sequence joins TRBV5-5 and TRBJ1-3; no definite D call. Between the trimmed V and J ends, which lost 2 bases and 8 bases, there was a span of 17 bases. CDR3 length: 15 amino acids. Germline assignment: CDR1 SGHKS and CDR2 YYEKEE (reference sequence). In nucleotides, the CDR3 is TGTGCCAGCAGCTTCGACACAGCCGACCTGGACACCATATATTTT. Protein product: CASSFDTADLDTIYF.

The gene calls are TRBV5-1 and TRBJ2-1; D assignment may be TRBD1 or TRBD2 (7 bases each). The germline gives CDR1 SGHRS, CDR2 YFSETQ. CDR3 length: 16 amino acids. Trimming removed 1 base at V and 4 bases at J, with 15 bases between. CDR3 sequence: CASSLLAGGVYNEQFF. The CDR3 DNA reads as TGCGCCAGCAGCTTGCTAGCAGGGGGGGTTTACAATGAGCAGTTCTTC.

V and J are TRBV6-6 and TRBJ2-7, with TRBD1 as a possible D gene (5 bases). Germline V CDR1 and CDR2: MNHNY, SVGAGI (reference sequence). V was clipped by 8 bases and J by 7 bases, with 9 bases between them. The CDR3 consists of 10 residues. In DNA, the CDR3 is TGTGCCAGCGGGGCTTATGAGCAGTACTTC. Encoded protein: CASGAYEQYF.

J is TRBJ2-7 and V is TRBV5-4; possible D gene TRBD2, 6 bases. V dropped 0 bases and J dropped 3 bases, with 19 bases sitting between them. The CDR3 length is 17 residues. Germline V gene data show CDR1 as SGHNT and CDR2 as YYREEE (reference sequence). CDR3 in amino acids: CASSLVAAGRFHYEQYF. The CDR3 nucleotides read TGTGCCAGCAGCTTGGTGGCGGCGGGGAGGTTTCACTACGAGCAGTACTTC. Variable domain in full (rest from reference TRBV5-4 and TRBJ2-7): ETGVTQSPTHLIKTRGQQVTLRCSSQSGHNTVSWYQQALGQGPQFIFQYYREEENGRGNFPPRFSGLQFPNYSSELNVNALELDDSALYLCASSLVAAGRFHYEQYFGPGTRLTVT.

The rearrangement links TRBV10-3 to TRBJ2-3; D is perhaps TRBD1 (7 bases). Looked up from germline, CDR1 is ENHRY and CDR2 is SYGVKD. V shed 6 bases and J shed 4 bases, with 20 bases lying between them. The CDR3 totals 16 residues. In DNA, the CDR3 is TGTGCCATCAGCGGGAGACAGGGAAGTTTTTCAGATACGCAGTATTTT. Protein: CAISGRQGSFSDTQYF.

This clone occurred a few times. This sample includes further DNA sequences coding for the same CDR3. CDR3 sequence reads: CATSRDGETQYF. In nucleotides, the CDR3 is TGTGCCACCAGCAGAGATGGGGAGACCCAGTACTTC. The chain employs TRBV15 and TRBJ2-5; no clear D. Germline V lookup: CDR1 LNHNV, CDR2 YYDKDF (reference sequence). The CDR3 extends over 12 amino acids. V shed 0 bases and J shed 5 bases, with 4 bases lying between them. Combining the CDR3 with reference TRBV15 and TRBJ2-5 gives the whole variable domain DAMVIQNPRYQVTQFGKPVTLSCSQTLNHNVMYWYQQKSSQAPKLLFHYYDKDFNNEADTPDNFQSRRPNTSFCFLDIRSPGLGDTAMYLCATSRDGETQYFGPGTRLLVL.

The rearrangement joins TRBV2 to TRBJ2-7; 15 nucleotides align to TRBD2. CDR3 size: 15 residues. V was clipped by 6 bases and J by 4 bases; unmatched bases: 4. The germline CDR1 and CDR2 sequences are SNHLY and FYNNEI. The CDR3 here is CASSAGTSGRYEQYF. In DNA form, the CDR3 reads TGTGCCAGCAGCGCCGGGACTAGCGGGAGGTACGAGCAGTACTTC. Full variable domain (missing parts from reference TRBV2 and TRBJ2-7): EPEVTQTPSHQVTQMGQEVILRCVPISNHLYFYWYRQILGQKVEFLVSFYNNEISEKSEIFDDQFSVERPDGSNFTLKIRSTKLEDSAMYFCASSAGTSGRYEQYFGPGTRLTVT.

The gene calls are TRBV15 and TRBJ2-7; D tentatively reads TRBD1 or TRBD2 (6 bases each). Germline loops: CDR1 LNHNV, CDR2 YYDKDF (reference sequence). The length of the CDR3 is 16 residues. Trimming removed 0 bases at V and 5 bases at J, with 17 bases between. The CDR3 reads CATSRDRAQGGNEQYF. The CDR3 coding sequence is TGTGCCACCAGCAGAGATAGGGCACAGGGAGGAAACGAGCAGTACTTC.

The rearrangement joins TRBV7-8 to TRBJ2-3; 9 positions match TRBD2. The ends lost 6 bases at V and 1 base at J; junction bases unmatched: 17. The CDR3 length is 19 residues. Looked up from germline, CDR1 is SGHVS and CDR2 is FQNEAQ. Here the CDR3 reads CASSTPETSGIGGTDTQYF. CDR3 sequence (DNA): TGTGCCAGCAGTACTCCCGAGACTAGCGGAATCGGTGGCACAGATACGCAGTATTTT.

The rearrangement links TRBV7-9 to TRBJ2-7; D is ambiguous. The V end was cut by 5 bases, the J end by 6 bases, with 8 bases between. The CDR3 extends over 11 amino acids. The germline gives CDR1 SEHNR, CDR2 FQNEAQ (reference sequence). The CDR3 DNA reads TGTGCCAGCAGCCCGTCGGTCGAGCAGTACTTC. Translation: CASSPSVEQYF.

This chain uses TRBV29-1 with TRBJ1-2; maybe TRBD1 (6 bases). The CDR3 covers 13 residues. The germline V and J ends were trimmed by 4 bases and 8 bases, with 17 bases remaining between them. Germline V CDR1 and CDR2: SQVTM, ANQGSEA. The CDR3: CSVAKDRPLGYTF. As DNA, the CDR3 is TGCAGCGTTGCCAAAGACAGGCCTCTGGGCTACACCTTC.

The gene calls are TRBV5-5 and TRBJ1-1; a weak D match, TRBD1 (5 bases). Germline-derived CDR1 and CDR2 are SGHKS and YYEKEE (reference sequence). V dropped 2 bases and J dropped 5 bases, with 10 bases sitting between them. The CDR3 totals 13 residues. The CDR3 reads CASSLYGGTEAFF. DNA for the CDR3: TGTGCCAGCAGCTTATACGGGGGGACTGAAGCTTTCTTT.

The rearrangement links TRBV7-3 to TRBJ2-1, with TRBD2 matching 8 bases. Germline V gene data show CDR1 as SGHTA and CDR2 as FQGTGA. The CDR3 covers 16 residues. The ends lost 1 base at V and 6 bases at J; junction bases unmatched: 8. The CDR3 is CASSLNPREVRNEQFF. CDR3 sequence (DNA): TGTGCCAGCAGCTTAAACCCGCGGGAGGTTCGCAATGAGCAGTTCTTC.

The genes are TRBV19 and TRBJ2-1; TRBD2 matches 9 bases. Germline V gene lookup returns CDR1 LNHDA and CDR2 SQIVND (reference sequence). The ends lost 1 base at V and 7 bases at J; junction bases unmatched: 11. CDR3 length: 17 amino acids. This CDR3 is CASSIGSRREGRNEQFF. The DNA for the CDR3 is TGTGCCAGTAGTATAGGTTCGCGGCGGGAGGGCCGGAATGAGCAGTTCTTC.

CDR3 region: CASSPIGRATNYGYTF. The CDR3 nucleotides read TGTGCCAGCAGTCCTATTGGCAGGGCAACTAACTATGGCTACACCTTC. The chain combines TRBV27 with TRBJ1-2, with D perhaps TRBD1 (5 bases). V was trimmed by 5 bases and J by 0 bases, leaving 16 bases between them. Germline CDR1 reads MNHEY; CDR2 reads SMNVEV (reference sequence). This CDR3 is built from 16 residues.

The rearrangement links TRBV28 to TRBJ2-7; the D gene is possibly TRBD2 (6 bases). Between the trimmed V and J ends, which lost 3 bases and 7 bases, there was a span of 16 bases. Germline V lookup: CDR1 MDHEN, CDR2 SYDVKM. The CDR3 is made up of 14 amino acids. The CDR3: CASSFFGGIGEQYF. CDR3 DNA sequence: TGTGCCAGCAGTTTTTTTGGCGGGATTGGAGAGCAGTACTTC.

The genes are TRBV28 and TRBJ2-2; 7 positions agree with TRBD1. Germline V gene data show CDR1 as MDHEN and CDR2 as SYDVKM. The trim removed 6 bases at V and 3 bases at J, leaving 4 bases unmatched. The CDR3 is 14 residues long. CDR3 bases: TGTGCCAGCAGATACAGGGGTGACACCGGGGAGCTGTTTTTT. Translation: CASRYRGDTGELFF.

The chain couples TRBV5-4 to TRBJ2-7; 7 nucleotides agree with TRBD2. CDR1 SGHNT and CDR2 YYREEE come from the germline V gene (reference sequence). The CDR3 extends over 15 amino acids. V gave up 0 bases and J gave up 0 bases; unmatched junction bases: 3. The CDR3 loop is CASSLAGTTSYEQYF. CDR3 coding DNA: TGTGCCAGCAGCTTGGCGGGGACTACCTCCTACGAGCAGTACTTC.